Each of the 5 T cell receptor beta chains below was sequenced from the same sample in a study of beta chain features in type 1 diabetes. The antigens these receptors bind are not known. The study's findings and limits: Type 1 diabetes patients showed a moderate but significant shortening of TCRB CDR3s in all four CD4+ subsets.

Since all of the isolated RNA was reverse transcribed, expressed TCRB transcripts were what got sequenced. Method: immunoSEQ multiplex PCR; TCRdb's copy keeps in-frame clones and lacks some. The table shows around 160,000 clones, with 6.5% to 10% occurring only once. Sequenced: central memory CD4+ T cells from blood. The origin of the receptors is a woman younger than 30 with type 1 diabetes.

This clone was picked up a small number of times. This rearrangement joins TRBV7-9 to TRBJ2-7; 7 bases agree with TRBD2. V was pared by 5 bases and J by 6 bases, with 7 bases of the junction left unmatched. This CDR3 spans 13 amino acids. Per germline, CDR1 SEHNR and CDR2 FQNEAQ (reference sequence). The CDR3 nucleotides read TGTGCCAGCAGCGGTCGTTGGGGGGGCGAGCAGTACTTC. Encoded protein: CASSGRWGGEQYF.

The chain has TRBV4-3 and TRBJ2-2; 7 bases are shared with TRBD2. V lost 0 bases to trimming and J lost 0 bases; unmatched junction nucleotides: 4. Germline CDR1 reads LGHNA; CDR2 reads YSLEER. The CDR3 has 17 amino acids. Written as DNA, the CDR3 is TGCGCCAGCAGCCAAGATGGGGGGGGAACGAACACCGGGGAGCTGTTTTTT. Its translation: CASSQDGGGTNTGELFF.

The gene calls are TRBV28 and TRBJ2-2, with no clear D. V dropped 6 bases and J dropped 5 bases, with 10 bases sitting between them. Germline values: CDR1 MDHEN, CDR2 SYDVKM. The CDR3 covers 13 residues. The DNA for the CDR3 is TGTGCCAGCAGGGAGACTCTAACCGGGGAGCTGTTTTTT. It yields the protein CASRETLTGELFF.

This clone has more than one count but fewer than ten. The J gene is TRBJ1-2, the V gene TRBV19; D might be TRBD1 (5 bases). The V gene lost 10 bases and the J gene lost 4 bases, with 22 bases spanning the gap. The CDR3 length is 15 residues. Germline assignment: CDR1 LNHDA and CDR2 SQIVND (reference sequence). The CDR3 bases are TGTGCCACCACGGGGGGTCCCGGCGCAGCCTATGGCTACACCTTC. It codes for CATTGGPGAAYGYTF. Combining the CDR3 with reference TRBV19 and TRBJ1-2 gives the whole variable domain DGGITQSPKYLFRKEGQNVTLSCEQNLNHDAMYWYRQDPGQGLRLIYYSQIVNDFQKGDIAEGYSVSREKKESFPLTVTSAQKNPTAFYLCATTGGPGAAYGYTFGSGTRLTVV.

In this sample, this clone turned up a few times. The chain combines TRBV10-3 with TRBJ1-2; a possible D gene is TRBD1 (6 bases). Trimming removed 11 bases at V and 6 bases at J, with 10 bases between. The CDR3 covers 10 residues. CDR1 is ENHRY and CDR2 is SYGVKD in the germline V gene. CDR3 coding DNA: TGTGCCTCTTACAGGGATGGCTACACCTTC. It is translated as CASYRDGYTF.